The entry below describes one T cell receptor beta chain. These data come from a study of PD-L1 blockade in urothelial cancer. Across the study: Across blood samples, T cells had a median count of 141,255.

Clones were sequenced by immunoSEQ multiplex PCR, and TCRdb holds only the in-frame ones, with some missing. The sample records 45,000 to 55,000 clones, approximately 88% being singletons. Time point of the sample: pretreatment peripheral blood. Source: PBMCs, taken around atezolizumab (anti-PD-L1) treatment. The clonotype comes from a man in his fifties or sixties with urothelial cancer.

The CDR3 region has the DNA TGTGCCAGCAGCGTAGGCCCAGGGTGGTCTCAGCCCCAGCATTTT. It codes for CASSVGPGWSQPQHF. The chain employs TRBV9 and TRBJ1-5; TRBD1 is a possible D gene (5 bases). Germline loops: CDR1 SGDLS, CDR2 YYNGEE. CDR3 size: 15 residues. V lost 0 bases and J 6 bases, leaving 13 bases between the germline ends.